This entry lists 25 T cell receptor beta chains sequenced from one sample in a study of blood T cell repertoires in COVID-19. Sequencing used immunoSEQ multiplex PCR; TCRdb keeps in-frame clones, though not all of them. The data hold tens of thousands of clones, with about 86% observed a single time. The sample taken for sequencing was peripheral blood. Receptors originate from a woman aged 70-85 years with acute or convalescent COVID-19.

This chain connects TRBV4-1 to TRBJ2-4, with 11 bases lining up with TRBD2. CDR1 MGHRA and CDR2 YSYEKL come from the germline V gene. Trimming cost V 0 bases and J 1 base; bases outside gene matches: 14. There are 21 residues in the CDR3. The CDR3 loop is CASSQDRSLAGGNLAKNIQYF. Written as DNA, the CDR3 is TGCGCCAGCAGCCAAGATCGTAGCCTAGCGGGGGGCAATCTTGCCAAAAACATTCAGTACTTC.

This clone was found a few times. The V gene is TRBV27, the J gene TRBJ1-5; 7 bases map to TRBD1. The ends lost 5 bases at V and 6 bases at J; junction bases unmatched: 7. The CDR3 spans 14 residues. The V gene's germline CDR1 is MNHEY and CDR2 SMNVEV (reference sequence). CDR3 sequence: CASSPRQGVQPQHF. CDR3 bases: TGTGCCAGCAGTCCCCGACAGGGTGTTCAGCCCCAGCATTTT.

This clone was detected a few times. The chain links TRBV28 to TRBJ1-2, with D possibly matching TRBD1 (5 bases). From germline, CDR1 is MDHEN and CDR2 SYDVKM. Trimming took off 8 bases at V and 4 bases at J, with 17 bases between the two ends. The CDR3 sequence is 14 residues long. The CDR3 region is CASHSTGGGYGYTF. The CDR3 nucleotides are TGTGCCAGCCATAGCACGGGCGGGGGCTATGGCTACACCTTC.

This chain uses TRBV12-3 or TRBV12-4 with TRBJ1-2, with 7 nucleotides matching TRBD1. This CDR3 is built from 13 residues. V was clipped by 4 bases and J by 4 bases; unmatched bases: 3. The CDR3 is CASSSRTGYGYTF. CDR3 DNA: TGTGCCAGCAGTTCGCGGACAGGCTATGGCTACACCTTC.

This clone was counted a single time. The DNA for the CDR3 is TGCGCCAGCAGCCCCCAAGATACAGGGTGGAACACTGAAGCTTTCTTT. It specifies CASSPQDTGWNTEAFF. The rearrangement links TRBV5-1 to TRBJ1-1; TRBD1 is a possible D gene (6 bases). Germline CDR1 is SGHRS and CDR2 is YFSETQ. The CDR3 is 16 residues long. V lost 4 bases to trimming and J lost 1 base, with 17 bases between them.

This clone has more than one count but fewer than ten. The chain links TRBV5-1 to TRBJ1-1; TRBD1 agrees at 7 bases. CDR1 and CDR2 from the germline V gene are SGHRS and YFSETQ. V trimming: 4 bases; J trimming: 2 bases; junction bases outside the gene matches: 5. The CDR3 runs to 14 residues. The CDR3 bases are TGCGCCAGCAGCGCGGGACAGAGTAACACTGAAGCTTTCTTT. Protein: CASSAGQSNTEAFF.

The V gene is TRBV11-2, the J gene TRBJ2-1; 7 nucleotides agree with TRBD2. J lost 4 bases, V lost 4 bases, and 10 bases had no gene match. CDR1 is SGHAT, CDR2 FQNNGV, per germline. The CDR3 runs 16 residues. The CDR3 coding sequence is TGTGCCAGCAGCTCCCCCCAGGGAGGGAGTTACAATGAGCAGTTCTTC. Its translation: CASSSPQGGSYNEQFF.

The chain carries TRBV2 and TRBJ2-7; weak D call: TRBD1 (6 bases). The germline V and J ends were trimmed by 7 bases and 0 bases, with 13 bases remaining between them. Per the germline V gene, CDR1 is SNHLY and CDR2 is FYNNEI. This CDR3 is built from 14 residues. The CDR3 DNA reads TGTGCCAGCAAGTTGGACAGAAACTCCTACGAGCAGTACTTC. It yields the protein CASKLDRNSYEQYF.

This chain links TRBV6-2 or TRBV6-3 with TRBJ2-3; 8 bases map to TRBD2. V lost 5 bases, J lost 2 bases, and 12 bases stayed unmatched. Per the germline V gene, CDR1 is MNHEY and CDR2 is SVGEGT. CDR3 size: 17 residues. The chain's CDR3 is CASSQIPGSGITDTQYF. CDR3 sequence (DNA): TGTGCCAGCAGTCAAATCCCGGGTAGCGGGATCACAGATACGCAGTATTTT.

The chain carries TRBV5-1 and TRBJ1-1; 8 bases align to TRBD1. Germline lookup yields CDR1 SGHRS and CDR2 YFSETQ. With V trimmed by 4 bases and J by 0 bases, 8 bases remained unmatched. This CDR3 comprises 16 residues. The CDR3 loop is CASSPNGQGMNTEAFF. The CDR3 coding sequence is TGCGCCAGCAGCCCTAACGGACAGGGTATGAACACTGAAGCTTTCTTT.

The CDR3 sequence: CASSGGGTYNEQFF. CDR3 nucleotide sequence: TGTGCCAGCAGTGGGGGGGGAACCTACAATGAGCAGTTCTTC. The chain joins TRBV2 to TRBJ2-1; 7 bases map to TRBD2. There are 14 residues in the CDR3. J gave up 2 bases and V 4 bases, and 2 bases lay outside the gene matches. Germline assignment: CDR1 SNHLY and CDR2 FYNNEI.

This chain uses TRBV7-9 with TRBJ1-1, with D maybe TRBD1 (5 bases). Germline V lookup: CDR1 SEHNR, CDR2 FQNEAQ (reference sequence). Between the trimmed V and J ends, which lost 5 bases and 1 base, there was a span of 11 bases. The CDR3 runs 14 residues. CDR3 amino acids: CASSTRRENTEAFF. The CDR3, as DNA: TGTGCCAGCAGCACCCGCAGGGAGAACACTGAAGCTTTCTTT.

V gene TRBV6-4 combines with J gene TRBJ2-3; a possible D gene is TRBD1 (6 bases). Germline CDR1 and CDR2: MRHNA and SNTAGT. The CDR3 runs to 15 residues. Trimming pared 4 bases from V and 0 bases from J, leaving 11 bases between. CDR3 coding DNA: TGTGCCAGCAGTGTGGACAGTAGAAGCACAGATACGCAGTATTTT. This translates into CASSVDSRSTDTQYF.

The rearrangement uses TRBV28 and TRBJ2-1; 10 bases align to TRBD2. Germline V gene sequence: CDR1 MDHEN, CDR2 SYDVKM. V dropped 10 bases and J dropped 4; count of bases not matched to a gene: 10. The CDR3 has 15 amino acids. This CDR3 is CATKAGGPSYNEQFF. For the CDR3, the DNA is TGTGCCACCAAAGCGGGAGGGCCGAGTTACAATGAGCAGTTCTTC.

V usage is TRBV2 and J usage is TRBJ1-6, with a tentative D call TRBD1 (5 bases). Germline CDR1 reads SNHLY; CDR2 reads FYNNEI. V was cut by 6 bases and J by 4 bases, with 13 bases left in between. The CDR3 has 15 residues. CDR3 in DNA: TGTGCCAGCAGATCCGGGACTTCGTATAATTCACCCCTCCACTTT. Its translation is CASRSGTSYNSPLHF.

The chain couples TRBV3-1 (or the pseudogene TRBV3-2) to TRBJ1-2; no clear D. Germline assignment: CDR1 LGHDT and CDR2 YNNKEL (reference sequence). There are 12 residues in the CDR3. The V end lost 2 bases, the J end lost 4 bases, and 5 bases lay between the germline ends. CDR3 coding DNA: TGTGCCAGCAGCCAACACAGCTATGGCTACACCTTC. It is translated as CASSQHSYGYTF.

The chain's CDR3 is CASSPTGTSGKVDEQFF. The DNA for the CDR3 is TGTGCCAGTAGTCCAACCGGGACTAGCGGGAAGGTCGATGAGCAGTTCTTC. The chain carries TRBV19 and TRBJ2-1, with 13 bases lining up with TRBD2. The V and J ends lost 5 bases and 8 bases, in that order; junction bases with no gene match: 12. The CDR3 runs 17 residues. The germline gives CDR1 LNHDA, CDR2 SQIVND (reference sequence).

The rearrangement uses TRBV19 and TRBJ2-7; TRBD2 agrees at 12 bases. The CDR3 totals 14 residues. The germline gives CDR1 LNHDA, CDR2 SQIVND (reference sequence). The J segment lost 4 bases and the V segment lost 5 bases, leaving 3 bases of the junction unmatched. CDR3: CASSWTSGNYEQYF. The CDR3, as DNA: TGTGCCAGTAGTTGGACTAGCGGGAATTACGAGCAGTACTTC.

This chain joins TRBV11-3 and TRBJ2-6; possible D gene TRBD1, 5 bases. Germline V gives CDR1 SGHNT, CDR2 YENEEA. The CDR3 consists of 17 residues. V lost 1 base and J lost 2, with 12 bases in between. The CDR3 DNA sequence: TGTGCCAGCAGCTTAGGGGGCCAGGTCCCTGGGGCCAACGTCCTGACTTTC. Its protein product is CASSLGGQVPGANVLTF.

This clone was recorded once. This rearrangement joins TRBV27 to TRBJ2-1, with 11 nucleotides matching TRBD2. The CDR3 covers 15 residues. The ends lost 9 bases at V and 3 bases at J; junction bases unmatched: 7. Germline values: CDR1 MNHEY, CDR2 SMNVEV (reference sequence). CDR3 in DNA: TGTGCCAGTTCGACTAGCGGGAACCTCTACAATGAGCAGTTCTTC. Amino acid sequence: CASSTSGNLYNEQFF.

This clone was detected only once. This chain uses TRBV2 with TRBJ2-7; D not certain. This CDR3 is 12 amino acids long. The germline V gene has CDR1 SNHLY and CDR2 FYNNEI. Between the trimmed V and J ends, which lost 2 bases and 7 bases, there was a span of 9 bases. CDR3 sequence (DNA): TGTGCCAGCAGTGAATTTGGTACAGAGCAGTACTTC. Translated: CASSEFGTEQYF.

The J gene is TRBJ1-5, the V gene TRBV9; D perhaps matches TRBD1 (5 bases). This CDR3 has 15 amino acids. Trimming removed 0 bases at V and 0 bases at J, with 7 bases between. CDR1 SGDLS and CDR2 YYNGEE come from the germline V gene. For the CDR3, the DNA is TGTGCCAGCAGCGTAGCGGGGGGTAGCAATCAGCCCCAGCATTTT. This sequence encodes CASSVAGGSNQPQHF.

V gene TRBV11-3 combines with J gene TRBJ1-5, with 9 bases aligning to TRBD1. This CDR3 region has 15 residues. Germline lookup yields CDR1 SGHNT and CDR2 YENEEA. J lost 3 bases, V lost 5 bases, and 5 bases had no gene match. CDR3 coding DNA: TGTGCCAGCAGCCCTAAACAGGGGGCCAATCAGCCCCAGCATTTT. This sequence encodes CASSPKQGANQPQHF.

J is TRBJ2-2 and V is TRBV6-4; TRBD1 matches 9 bases. After removal of 8 bases from V and 2 bases from J, the junction contained 6 bases not matched to a gene. This CDR3 spans 15 amino acids. CDR1 and CDR2 from the germline V gene are MRHNA and SNTAGT. Here the CDR3 DNA reads TGTGCCAGCCGAGACAGGGGGGGCAACACCGGGGAGCTGTTTTTT. This translates into CASRDRGGNTGELFF.

The CDR3 reads CASSSFSGRRAGELFF. The CDR3 DNA sequence: TGTGCCAGCAGCTCCTTTAGCGGGAGGCGGGCCGGGGAGCTGTTTTTT. This chain connects TRBV6-6 to TRBJ2-2; TRBD2 aligns across 10 bases. This CDR3 region has 16 residues. V dropped 6 bases and J dropped 6; count of bases not matched to a gene: 10. Germline V CDR1 and CDR2: MNHNY, SVGAGI (reference sequence).